A single sample is the source of the 18 T cell receptor beta chains below, sequenced in a study of OX40 agonist ivuxolimab in advanced cancers. Clones were read by immunoSEQ multiplex PCR, and TCRdb kept only the in-frame ones, dropping some. Of around 86,000 clones in the sample, under 95% were seen once. This specimen was CD4+ or CD8+ T cells sorted from blood, taken in a trial of the OX40 agonist ivuxolimab. The receptors derive from an adult with an advanced solid tumor such as melanoma, head and neck, liver or kidney cancer.

This chain links TRBV11-2 with TRBJ2-7; 7 nucleotides agree with TRBD2. Germline V gives CDR1 SGHAT, CDR2 FQNNGV. Germline trimming cut 5 bases from V and 0 bases from J; bases unmatched to any gene: 7. The CDR3 has 15 amino acids. CDR3 in amino acids: CASSDFASGSYEQYF. The CDR3 region has the DNA TGTGCCAGCAGCGACTTCGCTAGCGGCTCCTACGAGCAGTACTTC.

The chain combines TRBV27 with TRBJ2-1; no definite D call. V was trimmed by 3 bases and J by 7 bases, leaving 10 bases between them. Germline-derived CDR1 and CDR2 are MNHEY and SMNVEV (reference sequence). The CDR3 totals 13 residues. CDR3 nucleotide sequence: TGTGCCAGCAGTTTTTTTCCCCGTAATGAGCAGTTCTTC. Translating gives CASSFFPRNEQFF.

The rearrangement links TRBV19 to TRBJ1-2; 7 bases map to TRBD1. V trimming: 2 bases; J trimming: 3 bases; junction bases outside the gene matches: 3. The CDR3 has 14 amino acids. Germline V CDR1 and CDR2: LNHDA, SQIVND (reference sequence). The CDR3 bases are TGTGCCAGTAGTATAAGGAGGGGGCACTATGGCTACACCTTC. Residues: CASSIRRGHYGYTF. Together with reference TRBV19 and TRBJ1-2, the CDR3 gives the full variable domain: DGGITQSPKYLFRKEGQNVTLSCEQNLNHDAMYWYRQDPGQGLRLIYYSQIVNDFQKGDIAEGYSVSREKKESFPLTVTSAQKNPTAFYLCASSIRRGHYGYTFGSGTRLTVV.

The chain employs TRBV27 and TRBJ2-5; TRBD2 might be the D (6 bases). Germline V gene lookup returns CDR1 MNHEY and CDR2 SMNVEV (reference sequence). This CDR3 contains 13 residues. V shed 4 bases and J shed 5 bases, with 11 bases lying between them. The CDR3 is CASSYGLWETQYF. In nucleotides, the CDR3 is TGTGCCAGCAGTTACGGACTATGGGAGACCCAGTACTTC.

Here the CDR3 DNA reads TGTGCCAGCAGCGTAGGCGGGACGGGACACTACGAGCAGTACTTC. It is translated as CASSVGGTGHYEQYF. The rearrangement uses TRBV9 and TRBJ2-7; D tentatively reads TRBD1 or TRBD2 (6 bases each). The CDR3 is 15 amino acids. Germline CDR1 SGDLS, CDR2 YYNGEE. V lost 0 bases and J 3 bases, leaving 13 bases between the germline ends. The full variable domain, with the rest looked up from reference TRBV9 and TRBJ2-7, is DSGVTQTPKHLITATGQRVTLRCSPRSGDLSVYWYQQSLDQGLQFLIQYYNGEERAKGNILERFSAQQFPDLHSELNLSSLELGDSALYFCASSVGGTGHYEQYFGPGTRLTVT.

This chain joins TRBV18 and TRBJ2-1; D might be TRBD1 (6 bases). The germline V and J ends were trimmed by 4 bases and 2 bases, with 15 bases remaining between them. Germline values: CDR1 KGHSH, CDR2 LQKENI. The CDR3 length is 16 residues. In DNA form, the CDR3 reads TGTGCCAGCTCACTGAACAGGGCTAGGCCCTACAATGAGCAGTTCTTC. It translates to CASSLNRARPYNEQFF. Looking up the rest from reference TRBV18 and TRBJ2-1 gives the full variable domain: NAGVMQNPRHLVRRRGQEARLRCSPMKGHSHVYWYRQLPEEGLKFMVYLQKENIIDESGMPKERFSAEFPKEGPSILRIQQVVRGDSAAYFCASSLNRARPYNEQFFGPGTRLTVL.

This clone was observed a single time. The chain uses TRBV19 and TRBJ2-6; D possibly corresponds to TRBD2 (5 bases). The V gene's germline CDR1 is LNHDA and CDR2 SQIVND (reference sequence). The CDR3 consists of 15 residues. With 7 bases removed from V and 0 bases from J, the gap between germline ends came to 10 bases. The CDR3 reads CASTSTGSGANVLTF. DNA of the CDR3: TGTGCCAGTACTAGCACCGGCTCTGGGGCCAACGTCCTGACTTTC.

The chain recombines TRBV29-1 with TRBJ2-6; D remains ambiguous. From germline, CDR1 is SQVTM and CDR2 ANQGSEA. The V gene lost 4 bases and the J gene lost 1 base, with 5 bases spanning the gap. CDR3 length: 13 residues. CDR3 in amino acids: CSVGRSGANVLTF. The CDR3 nucleotides read TGCAGCGTTGGAAGGTCTGGGGCCAACGTCCTGACTTTC. Using reference TRBV29-1 and TRBJ2-6 for the parts outside the CDR3, the full variable domain is SAVISQKPSRDICQRGTSLTIQCQVDSQVTMMFWYRQQPGQSLTLIATANQGSEATYESGFVIDKFPISRPNLTFSTLTVSNMSPEDSSIYLCSVGRSGANVLTFGAGSRLTVL.

The CDR3 DNA reads as TGTGCCAGCAGCTCCCCACCGACAGAGGGAGCCTACGAGCAGTACTTC. Amino acids: CASSSPPTEGAYEQYF. This chain connects TRBV11-2 to TRBJ2-7; the D gene could be TRBD1 or TRBD2 (5 bases each). With 4 bases removed from V and 2 bases from J, the gap between germline ends came to 18 bases. CDR1 is SGHAT, CDR2 FQNNGV, per germline. The CDR3 runs 16 residues.

The V gene is TRBV9, the J gene TRBJ2-3; no reliable D call. V was cut by 0 bases and J by 6 bases, with 11 bases left in between. Germline values: CDR1 SGDLS, CDR2 YYNGEE. The CDR3 runs to 14 residues. The CDR3 reads CASSVGFETDTQYF. CDR3 DNA sequence: TGTGCCAGCAGCGTAGGATTCGAAACGGATACGCAGTATTTT.

The chain recombines TRBV4-3 with TRBJ1-2, with no clear D. This CDR3 has 15 amino acids. V lost 0 bases and J 4 bases, leaving 12 bases between the germline ends. From germline, CDR1 is LGHNA and CDR2 YSLEER. The CDR3 spells CASSQDFLGLYGYTF. Written as DNA, the CDR3 is TGCGCCAGCAGCCAAGATTTTCTTGGACTCTATGGCTACACCTTC.

The chain has TRBV13 and TRBJ2-7; D unresolved. Germline-derived CDR1 and CDR2 are PRHDT and FYEKMQ (reference sequence). This CDR3 contains 13 residues. V dropped 4 bases and J dropped 1 base, with 8 bases sitting between them. This chain's CDR3 is CASSSRNSYEQYF. The CDR3 DNA follows: TGTGCCAGCAGCTCCAGGAATTCCTACGAGCAGTACTTC.

V is TRBV6-6 and J is TRBJ2-2; D remains ambiguous. Germline V gene sequence: CDR1 MNHNY, CDR2 SVGAGI (reference sequence). CDR3 length equals 12 residues. V was cut by 4 bases and J by 6 bases, with 6 bases left in between. CDR3 DNA sequence: TGTGCCAGCAGTTCCAATCCCGGGGAGCTGTTTTTT. Protein sequence: CASSSNPGELFF.

This chain connects TRBV21-1 to TRBJ1-3; the table's D gene call, TRBD1, was not cross checked with the DNA. TRBV21-1 is a listed pseudogene. The CDR3 totals 14 residues. This chain's CDR3 is CASKQVLTGNTIYF. Written as DNA, the CDR3 is TGTGCCAGCAAACAAGTCTTGACTGGAAACACCATATATTTT.

The rearrangement joins TRBV10-1 to TRBJ2-7, with D hard to call. Germline lookup yields CDR1 WNHNN and CDR2 SYGVQD (reference sequence). This CDR3 contains 13 residues. V lost 4 bases and J lost 0, with 7 bases in between. For the CDR3, the DNA is TGCGCCAGCAGTGGAGGCAGCTCCTACGAGCAGTACTTC. Its translation: CASSGGSSYEQYF.

The rearrangement joins TRBV5-1 to TRBJ2-7; 9 bases fit TRBD1. The germline V gene encodes CDR1 SGHRS and CDR2 YFSETQ. This CDR3 comprises 18 residues. V lost 0 bases and J lost 1; bases outside the gene matches: 11. The CDR3 sequence is CASSLARYLGTGSYEQYF. DNA of the CDR3: TGCGCCAGCAGCTTGGCCCGCTACCTCGGGACAGGGTCCTACGAGCAGTACTTC.

The chain carries TRBV11-2 and TRBJ2-7; 7 bases are shared with TRBD1. This CDR3 is 14 amino acids long. The junction had 5 bases not matched to a gene; V was cut back by 5 bases and J by 1 base. Germline loops: CDR1 SGHAT, CDR2 FQNNGV. CDR3 nucleotides: TGTGCCAGCAGCCGACAGGGAAGATCCTACGAGCAGTACTTC. This sequence encodes CASSRQGRSYEQYF.

CDR3 amino acids: CASSLARGAGYEQYF. CDR3 in DNA: TGTGCCAGCAGCTTGGCCAGAGGGGCCGGATACGAGCAGTACTTC. This chain connects TRBV5-4 to TRBJ2-7; TRBD1 or TRBD2 may be the D gene (5 bases each). The germline gives CDR1 SGHNT, CDR2 YYREEE (reference sequence). CDR3 length: 15 residues. V lost 0 bases and J lost 4, with 14 bases in between. Together with reference TRBV5-4 and TRBJ2-7, the CDR3 gives the full variable domain: ETGVTQSPTHLIKTRGQQVTLRCSSQSGHNTVSWYQQALGQGPQFIFQYYREEENGRGNFPPRFSGLQFPNYSSELNVNALELDDSALYLCASSLARGAGYEQYFGPGTRLTVT.